Each of the 17 T cell receptor beta chains below was sequenced from the same sample in a study of cytomegalovirus exposure and HLA in healthy donors. PCR primers comprised 60 Vbeta and 13 Jbeta primers. Sequencing was performed with immunoSEQ multiplex PCR; in TCRdb, only in-frame clones are kept and a portion is missing. This table holds tens of thousands of clones, just under 70% found once. Sequenced input: PBMCs. The receptors derive from a man between 50 and 59 years old in good health and CMV-seronegative.

The chain carries TRBV19 and TRBJ1-1, with 11 bases lining up with TRBD1. The germline V gene encodes CDR1 LNHDA and CDR2 SQIVND (reference sequence). The CDR3 is 13 residues long. V was pared by 5 bases and J by 11 bases, with 7 bases of the junction left unmatched. The CDR3 is CASSQGQGALAFF. The CDR3 region has the DNA TGTGCCAGTAGTCAAGGACAGGGGGCGTTGGCTTTCTTT.

This clone turned up a few times. The chain joins TRBV5-4 to TRBJ2-2, with a weak D call TRBD1 (5 bases). Germline-derived CDR1 and CDR2 are SGHNT and YYREEE (reference sequence). Trimming stripped 4 bases from V and 8 bases from J, with 12 bases between. The CDR3 extends over 13 amino acids. CDR3 region: CASSPKGVGELFF. CDR3 sequence (DNA): TGTGCCAGCAGCCCGAAAGGGGTAGGGGAGCTGTTTTTT. The variable domain in full, with the rest retrieved from reference TRBV5-4 and TRBJ2-2, is ETGVTQSPTHLIKTRGQQVTLRCSSQSGHNTVSWYQQALGQGPQFIFQYYREEENGRGNFPPRFSGLQFPNYSSELNVNALELDDSALYLCASSPKGVGELFFGEGSRLTVL.

V gene TRBV9 combines with J gene TRBJ1-1, with a tentative D call TRBD1 (6 bases). CDR3 length equals 14 residues. The V end lost 4 bases, the J end lost 3 bases, and 13 bases lay between the germline ends. Per the germline V gene, CDR1 is SGDLS and CDR2 is YYNGEE. The CDR3 region is CASSYTGSDTEAFF. CDR3 coding DNA: TGTGCCAGCAGCTACACAGGGTCGGACACTGAAGCTTTCTTT.

The chain employs TRBV5-1 and TRBJ2-7; TRBD2 might be the D (5 bases). Germline loops: CDR1 SGHRS, CDR2 YFSETQ. The V end lost 2 bases, the J end lost 1 base, and 10 bases lay between the germline ends. The CDR3 runs 14 residues. Here the CDR3 reads CASSFRGGSYEQYV. DNA of the CDR3: TGCGCCAGCAGCTTCCGGGGTGGGTCCTACGAGCAGTACGTC.

This clone showed up just a few times. The V call is TRBV13, the J call TRBJ1-1, with D possibly TRBD1 on 5 matching bases. The CDR3 runs to 12 residues. CDR1 PRHDT and CDR2 FYEKMQ come from the germline V gene (reference sequence). V was cut by 4 bases and J by 10 bases, with 13 bases left in between. CDR3: CASSYEGVGAFF. In DNA form, the CDR3 reads TGTGCCAGCAGCTATGAAGGGGTGGGAGCTTTCTTT.

V usage is TRBV18 and J usage is TRBJ1-4, with D perhaps matching TRBD1 (5 bases). Germline CDR1 KGHSH, CDR2 LQKENI. This CDR3 region has 15 residues. V was trimmed by 0 bases and J by 6 bases, leaving 11 bases between them. CDR3 region: CASSPPGQRDEKLFF. In DNA, the CDR3 is TGTGCCAGCTCACCACCCGGACAACGAGATGAAAAACTGTTTTTT.

This clone was seen a handful of times. V gene TRBV10-3 combines with J gene TRBJ2-7, with 8 bases aligning to TRBD2. The CDR3 runs 17 residues. The V segment lost 2 bases and the J segment 7 bases; nucleotides outside the gene matches: 16. Germline lookup yields CDR1 ENHRY and CDR2 SYGVKD. The CDR3 nucleotides read TGTGCCATCAGTGAGATTTTGCTAACGCGGGGGGCCGGGGAGCAGTACTTC. It is translated as CAISEILLTRGAGEQYF.

The genes are TRBV10-3 and TRBJ2-5; 12 positions match TRBD2. This CDR3 is built from 18 residues. Germline V CDR1 and CDR2: ENHRY, SYGVKD. V was clipped by 4 bases and J by 3 bases; unmatched bases: 12. CDR3 in amino acids: CAISVRLAGERREETQYF. CDR3 DNA: TGTGCCATCAGTGTTAGACTAGCGGGGGAGAGACGAGAAGAGACCCAGTACTTC.

The gene calls are TRBV12-5 and TRBJ1-1; 9 nucleotides agree with TRBD1. Germline-derived CDR1 and CDR2 are LGHNT and FRNRAP. The CDR3 sequence is 16 residues long. The V segment lost 4 bases and the J segment 1 base; nucleotides outside the gene matches: 7. The CDR3 nucleotides read TGTGCTAGTGGTTCCCTGACAGGGGGAGGGAACACTGAAGCTTTCTTT. Its translation: CASGSLTGGGNTEAFF.

The chain links TRBV7-8 to TRBJ2-7; the match to TRBD2 covers 11 bases. Trimming took 5 bases from V and 3 from J; bases not matched to a gene: 6. CDR1 SGHVS and CDR2 FQNEAQ come from the germline V gene. The CDR3 loop spans 15 amino acids. The CDR3 DNA follows: TGTGCCAGCAGCCTCCCGGGACTAGCGGACTACGAGCAGTACTTC. Translating it yields CASSLPGLADYEQYF.

The chain recombines TRBV7-9 with TRBJ2-7; TRBD2 is a possible D gene (6 bases). CDR1 and CDR2 (germline): SEHNR, FQNEAQ (reference sequence). Trimming pared 1 base from V and 7 bases from J, leaving 23 bases between. CDR3 size: 17 residues. CDR3 protein: CASSLVEGQGPREEQYF. CDR3 nucleotide sequence: TGTGCCAGCAGCTTAGTGGAGGGGCAAGGACCGAGGGAGGAGCAGTACTTC. Complete variable domain (other parts from reference TRBV7-9 and TRBJ2-7): DTGVSQNPRHKITKRGQNVTFRCDPISEHNRLYWYRQTLGQGPEFLTYFQNEAQLEKSRLLSDRFSAERPKGSFSTLEIQRTEQGDSAMYLCASSLVEGQGPREEQYFGPGTRLTVT.

The V and J genes are TRBV30 and TRBJ1-5; D call uncertain. The length of the CDR3 is 13 residues. Deletions cut 0 bases from V and 6 bases from J, with 9 bases between. Germline CDR1 GTSNPN, CDR2 SVGIG (reference sequence). CDR3 nucleotide sequence: TGTGCCTGGAGTGTACTTGGGAGTCAGCCCCAGCATTTT. It is translated as CAWSVLGSQPQHF.

This clone has more than one count but fewer than ten. The CDR3 sequence is CASSRSGGGTDTQYF. In nucleotides, the CDR3 is TGTGCCAGCAGCCGGAGCGGGGGTGGTACAGATACGCAGTATTTT. V usage is TRBV4-2 and J usage is TRBJ2-3; TRBD2 matches at 8 bases. CDR1 is LGHNA and CDR2 is YNFKEQ in the germline V gene. This CDR3 is 15 amino acids long. J was trimmed by 3 bases and V by 4 bases; bases with no gene match: 6.

This clone appeared a few times. The chain uses TRBV7-8 and TRBJ2-7, with 10 bases fitting TRBD1. Trimming at V came to 6 bases and at J to 4 bases, leaving 3 bases not matched to a gene. This CDR3 has 13 residues. The germline gives CDR1 SGHVS, CDR2 FQNEAQ. This CDR3 reads CASRAGQGYEQYF. CDR3 bases: TGTGCCAGCAGAGCGGGACAGGGGTACGAGCAGTACTTC.

This rearrangement joins TRBV13 to TRBJ1-3, with a possible D match to TRBD1 (5 bases). The CDR3 has 15 amino acids. CDR1 and CDR2 from the germline V gene are PRHDT and FYEKMQ (reference sequence). V was cut by 3 bases and J by 4 bases, with 13 bases left in between. The CDR3 here is CASSFGRAEGNTIYF. CDR3 nucleotide sequence: TGTGCCAGCAGCTTCGGCAGGGCAGAAGGAAACACCATATATTTT.

Only a few counts were recorded for this clone. The chain joins TRBV5-1 to TRBJ1-3; D not resolved. CDR3 length: 14 residues. Deletions cut 2 bases from V and 0 bases from J, with 6 bases between. The V gene's germline CDR1 is SGHRS and CDR2 YFSETQ. The CDR3 DNA follows: TGCGCCAGCAGCTTCGGTGGCTCTGGAAACACCATATATTTT. Translation: CASSFGGSGNTIYF.

The chain couples TRBV7-2 to TRBJ2-2; D gene ambiguous. Germline lookup yields CDR1 SGHTA and CDR2 FQGNSA. V was cut by 3 bases and J by 4 bases, with 6 bases left in between. This CDR3 comprises 13 residues. In DNA form, the CDR3 reads TGTGCCAGCAGCTTTACAATCACCGGGGAGCTGTTTTTT. It translates to CASSFTITGELFF.